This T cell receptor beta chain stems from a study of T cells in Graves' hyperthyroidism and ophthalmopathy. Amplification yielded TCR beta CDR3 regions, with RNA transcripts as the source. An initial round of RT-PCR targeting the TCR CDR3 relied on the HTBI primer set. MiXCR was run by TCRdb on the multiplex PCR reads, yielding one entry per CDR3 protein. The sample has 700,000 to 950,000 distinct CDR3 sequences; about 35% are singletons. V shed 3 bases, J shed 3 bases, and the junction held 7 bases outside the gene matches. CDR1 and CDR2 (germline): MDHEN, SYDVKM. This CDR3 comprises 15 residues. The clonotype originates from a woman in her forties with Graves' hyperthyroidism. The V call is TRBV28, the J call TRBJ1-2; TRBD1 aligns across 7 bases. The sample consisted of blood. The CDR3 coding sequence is TGTGCCAGCAGTTTCACAGGGGTTCTTCACTATGGCTACACCTTC. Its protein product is CASSFTGVLHYGYTF.